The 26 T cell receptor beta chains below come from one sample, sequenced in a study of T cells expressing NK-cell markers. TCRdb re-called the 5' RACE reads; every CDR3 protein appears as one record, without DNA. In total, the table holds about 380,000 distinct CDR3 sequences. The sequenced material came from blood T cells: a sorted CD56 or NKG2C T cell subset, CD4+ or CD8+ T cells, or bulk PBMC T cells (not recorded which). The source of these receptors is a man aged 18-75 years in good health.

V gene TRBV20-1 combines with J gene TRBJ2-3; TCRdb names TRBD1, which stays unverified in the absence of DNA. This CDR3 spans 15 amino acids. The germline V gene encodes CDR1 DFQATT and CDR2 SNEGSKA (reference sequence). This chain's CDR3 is CSALNSGAAVDTQYF.

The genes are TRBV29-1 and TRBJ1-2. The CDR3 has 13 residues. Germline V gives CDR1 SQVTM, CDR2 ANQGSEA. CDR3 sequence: CSVDWGTNYGYTF.

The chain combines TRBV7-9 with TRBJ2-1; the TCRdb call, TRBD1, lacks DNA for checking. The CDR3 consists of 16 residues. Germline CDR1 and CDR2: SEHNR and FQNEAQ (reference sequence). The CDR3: CASSFPGDSSYNEQFF.

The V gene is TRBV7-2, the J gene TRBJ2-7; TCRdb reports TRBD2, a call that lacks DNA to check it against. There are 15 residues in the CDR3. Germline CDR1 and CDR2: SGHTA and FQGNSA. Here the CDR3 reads CASSLAGTSSHEQYF.

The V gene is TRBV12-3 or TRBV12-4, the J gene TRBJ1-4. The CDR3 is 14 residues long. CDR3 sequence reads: CASSWKRLGEKLFF.

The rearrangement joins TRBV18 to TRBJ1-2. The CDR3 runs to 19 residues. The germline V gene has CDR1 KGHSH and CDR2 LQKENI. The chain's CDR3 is CASSRKQGTSLEAASGYTF. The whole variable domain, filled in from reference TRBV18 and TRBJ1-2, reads NAGVMQNPRHLVRRRGQEARLRCSPMKGHSHVYWYRQLPEEGLKFMVYLQKENIIDESGMPKERFSAEFPKEGPSILRIQQVVRGDSAAYFCASSRKQGTSLEAASGYTFGSGTRLTVV.

This chain's CDR3 is CASSLRPGQGVNTQYF. The chain joins TRBV7-7 to TRBJ2-3; TCRdb indicates TRBD1, and absent DNA this call remains unverified. Germline lookup yields CDR1 SSHAT and CDR2 FNYEAQ (reference sequence). The length of the CDR3 is 16 residues.

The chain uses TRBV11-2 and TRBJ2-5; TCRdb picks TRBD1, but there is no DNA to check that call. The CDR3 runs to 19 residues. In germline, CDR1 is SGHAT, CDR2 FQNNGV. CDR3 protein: CASSSPRGTGHTPPETQYF.

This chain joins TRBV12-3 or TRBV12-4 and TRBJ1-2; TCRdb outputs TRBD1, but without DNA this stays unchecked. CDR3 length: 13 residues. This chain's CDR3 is CASSRTGSYGYTF.

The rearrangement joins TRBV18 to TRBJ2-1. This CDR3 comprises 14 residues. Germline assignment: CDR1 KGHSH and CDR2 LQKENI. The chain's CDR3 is CASSPLGVVNEQFF.

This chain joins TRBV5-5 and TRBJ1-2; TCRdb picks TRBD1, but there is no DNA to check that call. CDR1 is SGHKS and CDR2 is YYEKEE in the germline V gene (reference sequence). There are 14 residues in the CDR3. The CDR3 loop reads CASRQPGGAYGYTF.

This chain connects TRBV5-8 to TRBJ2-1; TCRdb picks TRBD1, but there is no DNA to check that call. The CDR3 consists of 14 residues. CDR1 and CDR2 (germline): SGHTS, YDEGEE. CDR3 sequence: CASSFEGPVGEQFF.

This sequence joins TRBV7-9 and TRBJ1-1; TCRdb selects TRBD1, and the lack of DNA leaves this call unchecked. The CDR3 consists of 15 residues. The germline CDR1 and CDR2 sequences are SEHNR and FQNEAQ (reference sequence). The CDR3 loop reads CASSPKGRENTEAFF.

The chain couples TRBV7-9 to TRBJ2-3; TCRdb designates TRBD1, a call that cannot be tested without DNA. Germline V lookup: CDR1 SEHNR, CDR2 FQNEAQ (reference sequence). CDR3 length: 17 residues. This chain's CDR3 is CASSLAWDRDSTDTQYF.

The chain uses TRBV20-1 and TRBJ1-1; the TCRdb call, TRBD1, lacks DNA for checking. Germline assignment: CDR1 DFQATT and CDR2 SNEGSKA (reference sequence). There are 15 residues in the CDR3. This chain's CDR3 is CSARDVGQGNTEAFF.

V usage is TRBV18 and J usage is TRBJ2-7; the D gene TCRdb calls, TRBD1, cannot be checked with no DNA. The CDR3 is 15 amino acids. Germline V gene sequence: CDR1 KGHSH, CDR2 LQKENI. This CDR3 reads CASSPRGAGAFEQYF.

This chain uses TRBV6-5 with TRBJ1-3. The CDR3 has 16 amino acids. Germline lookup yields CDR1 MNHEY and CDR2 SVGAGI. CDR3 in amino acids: CASSYLGRATGNTIYF.

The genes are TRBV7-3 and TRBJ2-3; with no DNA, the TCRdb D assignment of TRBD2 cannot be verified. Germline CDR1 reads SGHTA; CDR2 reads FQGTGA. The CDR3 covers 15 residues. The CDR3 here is CASSSAGTPTDTQYF. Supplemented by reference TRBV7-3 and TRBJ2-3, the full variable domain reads GAGVSQTPSNKVTEKGKYVELRCDPISGHTALYWYRQSLGQGPEFLIYFQGTGAADDSGLPNDRFFAVRPEGSVSTLKIQRTERGDSAVYLCASSSAGTPTDTQYFGPGTRLTVL.

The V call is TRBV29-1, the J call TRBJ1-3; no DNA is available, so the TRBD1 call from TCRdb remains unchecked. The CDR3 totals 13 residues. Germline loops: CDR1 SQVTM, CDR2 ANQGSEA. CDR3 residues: CSVAPGSGNTIYF.

The CDR3 is CASSRTGTAKNIQYF. The chain joins TRBV27 to TRBJ2-4; TCRdb's D gene call, TRBD1, goes unchecked for lack of DNA. The germline gives CDR1 MNHEY, CDR2 SMNVEV (reference sequence). There are 15 residues in the CDR3.

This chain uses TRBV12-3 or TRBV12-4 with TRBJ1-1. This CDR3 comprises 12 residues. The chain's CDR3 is CASRWASTEAFF.

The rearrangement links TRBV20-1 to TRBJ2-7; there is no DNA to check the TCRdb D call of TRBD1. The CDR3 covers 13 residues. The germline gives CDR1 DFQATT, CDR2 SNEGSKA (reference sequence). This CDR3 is CSPTHMGKYEQYF.

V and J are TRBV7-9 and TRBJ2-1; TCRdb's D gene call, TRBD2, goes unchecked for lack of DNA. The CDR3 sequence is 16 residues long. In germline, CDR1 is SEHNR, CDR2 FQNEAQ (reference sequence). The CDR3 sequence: CASSLRLGLANNEQFF.

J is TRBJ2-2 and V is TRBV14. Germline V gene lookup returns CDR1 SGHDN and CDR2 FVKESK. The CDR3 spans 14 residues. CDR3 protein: CASSRTAVAGELFF.

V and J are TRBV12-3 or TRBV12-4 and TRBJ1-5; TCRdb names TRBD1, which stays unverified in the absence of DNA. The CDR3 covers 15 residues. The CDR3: CASSTRTQINQPQHF.

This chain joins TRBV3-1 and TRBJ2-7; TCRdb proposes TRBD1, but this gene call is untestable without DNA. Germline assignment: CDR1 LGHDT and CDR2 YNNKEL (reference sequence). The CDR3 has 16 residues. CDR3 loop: CASSQYSGGSSYEQYF.